These T cell receptor beta chains were read from a single sample in a study of OX40 agonist ivuxolimab in advanced cancers. Repertoires were generated with immunoSEQ multiplex PCR, while TCRdb's copy carries only in-frame clones and drops some. The data hold some 66,000 clones, with around 85% observed a single time. The sequenced sample was CD4+ or CD8+ T cells sorted from blood, obtained in a trial of the OX40 agonist ivuxolimab. All receptors come from an adult with an advanced solid tumor such as melanoma, head and neck, liver or kidney cancer. Each CDR3 is given with its conserved first and last residue. D genes are given only for firm matches. Clone size is given for some rows only: seen once, a few or many times, or a class if the clone is expanded.

d_call	v_call	j_call	clone_size	cdr3_aa	cdr3_nt
-	TRBV5-1	TRBJ2-3	-	CASSLGHNTDTQYF	TGCGCCAGCAGCTTGGGACACAACACAGATACGCAGTATTTT
-	TRBV4-1	TRBJ2-3	once	CASSQMGTLHTDTQYF	TGCGCCAGCAGCCAAATGGGGACATTACACACAGATACGCAGTATTTT
-	TRBV19	TRBJ2-3	-	CASAYRRDTQYF	TGTGCCAGTGCCTATAGGAGGGATACGCAGTATTTT
-	TRBV6-5	TRBJ1-6	-	CASSAGRGNSPLHF	TGTGCCAGCAGTGCGGGACGGGGGAATTCACCCCTCCACTTT
-	TRBV27	TRBJ1-2	-	CASSKGDRLYGYTF	TGTGCCAGCAGCAAGGGGGACCGACTCTATGGCTACACCTTC
TRBD1	TRBV6-6	TRBJ2-3	-	CASSYPQGPRTDTQYF	TGTGCCAGCAGTTACCCACAGGGGCCCCGCACAGATACGCAGTATTTT
TRBD1	TRBV6-5	TRBJ2-7	-	CASRLDRGHYEQYF	TGTGCCAGCAGACTAGACAGGGGCCATTACGAGCAGTACTTC
-	TRBV4-2	TRBJ1-6	-	CASSQEGRGESPLHF	TGTGCCAGCAGCCAAGAGGGGAGGGGTGAATCACCCCTCCACTTT
-	TRBV5-5	TRBJ2-1	-	CASSLSPTQGYNEQFF	TGTGCCAGCAGCCTGTCTCCCACACAGGGCTACAATGAGCAGTTCTTC
TRBD2	TRBV28	TRBJ2-1	-	CASSPGTSGGPSSYNEQFF	TGTGCCAGCAGTCCCGGGACTAGCGGGGGGCCAAGCTCCTACAATGAGCAGTTCTTC
TRBD1	TRBV7-3	TRBJ1-1	-	CASSHGQGMNTEAFF	TGTGCCAGCAGCCATGGACAGGGGATGAACACTGAAGCTTTCTTT
TRBD1	TRBV11-2	TRBJ1-2	-	CASSPGQGGGYTF	TGTGCCAGCAGCCCTGGACAGGGGGGTGGCTACACCTTC
-	TRBV11-2	TRBJ2-6	-	CASSEIAGWGSGANVLTF	TGTGCCAGCTCCGAGATAGCAGGGTGGGGTTCTGGGGCCAACGTCCTGACTTTC
TRBD2	TRBV5-1	TRBJ2-1	-	CATSAGTNNEQFF	TGCGCCACCTCCGCCGGGACTAACAATGAGCAGTTCTTC
-	TRBV15	TRBJ1-1	-	CATSGTGRATEAFF	TGTGCCACCAGCGGGACCGGGCGGGCCACTGAAGCTTTCTTT
-	TRBV27	TRBJ1-1	-	CASSHADEAEAFF	TGTGCCAGCAGCCATGCAGACGAGGCTGAAGCTTTCTTT
TRBD1	TRBV7-2	TRBJ1-1	-	CASSWDRFAEAFF	TGTGCCAGCAGCTGGGACAGGTTCGCTGAAGCTTTCTTT
-	TRBV5-6	TRBJ2-5	once	CASSLVAGAHQETQYF	TGTGCCAGCAGCTTGGTCGCGGGGGCGCACCAAGAGACCCAGTACTTC
-	TRBV10-3	TRBJ1-1	-	CAISELTGNTEAFF	TGTGCCATCAGTGAACTTACAGGGAACACTGAAGCTTTCTTT
-	TRBV5-1	TRBJ1-2	-	CASSWGAASLAGYTF	TGCGCCAGCAGCTGGGGGGCGGCCTCTCTGGCTGGCTACACCTTC
TRBD1	TRBV18	TRBJ1-1	-	CASSPPARGAEAFF	TGTGCCAGCTCACCACCGGCCAGGGGGGCTGAAGCTTTCTTT
-	TRBV5-6	TRBJ2-7	many	CASRRGRADEQYF	TGTGCCAGCAGGAGGGGTAGGGCCGACGAGCAGTACTTC
-	TRBV19	TRBJ1-1	-	CATTDGGTNTEAFF	TGTGCCACCACCGATGGGGGTACGAACACTGAAGCTTTCTTT
TRBD2	TRBV29-1	TRBJ2-7	-	CSVEKLAGGEYEQYF	TGCAGCGTTGAGAAACTAGCGGGAGGCGAATACGAGCAGTACTTC
-	TRBV19	TRBJ1-2	-	CASTSTRSGGLHDYTF	TGTGCCAGTACCTCGACTCGATCGGGAGGGTTGCATGACTACACCTTC
-	TRBV5-1	TRBJ1-2	-	CASSLGTTYGYTF	TGCGCCAGCAGCTTGGGGACGACGTATGGCTACACCTTC
-	TRBV10-2	TRBJ1-2	-	CASSDGQNYGYTF	TGCGCCAGCAGTGATGGACAGAACTATGGCTACACCTTC
TRBD2	TRBV6-1	TRBJ2-5	-	CASSGGLAGQEAQYF	TGTGCCAGCAGTGGGGGACTAGCGGGGCAAGAGGCCCAGTACTTC
TRBD2	TRBV7-2	TRBJ2-1	-	CASRPPGLGGNEQFF	TGTGCCAGCAGACCTCCGGGACTAGGTGGCAATGAGCAGTTCTTC
-	TRBV18	TRBJ2-1	-	CASSQDFRGQFF	TGTGCCAGCTCACAGGACTTCAGGGGGCAGTTCTTC
TRBD2	TRBV5-1	TRBJ2-7	-	CASRLDGGGVYEQYF	TGCGCCAGCAGACTGGACGGGGGGGGCGTCTACGAGCAGTACTTC
-	TRBV5-8	TRBJ1-1	-	CASSLWQGITEAFF	TGTGCCAGCAGCTTGTGGCAGGGGATAACTGAAGCTTTCTTT
TRBD2	TRBV5-1	TRBJ2-4	-	CASSGLAGSPTAKNIQYF	TGCGCCAGCAGCGGACTAGCGGGAAGTCCGACGGCCAAAAACATTCAGTACTTC
-	TRBV6-1	TRBJ1-6	-	CASSVGWATLHF	TGTGCCAGCAGTGTGGGGTGGGCCACCCTCCACTTT
-	TRBV5-1	TRBJ2-2	-	CASMRGYSAGELFF	TGCGCCAGCATGAGGGGGTATTCCGCCGGGGAGCTGTTTTTT